The rows below give T cell receptor beta chains drawn from one sample of a study of radiotherapy plus CTLA-4 blockade in lung cancer. Data came from immunoSEQ multiplex PCR; TCRdb stores just in-frame clones and leaves some out. The table records about 98,000 clones, 85% to 90% of them present only once. Sequences were derived from peripheral blood, sampled from a patient treated with radiotherapy plus ipilimumab. The receptors here all came from a human donor with non-small cell lung cancer that progressed on radiotherapy plus ipilimumab. CDR3s leave out the opening cysteine and the closing phenylalanine or tryptophan.

V	J	CDR3
TRBV19	TRBJ2-5	ASRIGETQY
TRBV7-6	TRBJ2-2	ASSLGTSVFTGELF
TRBV25-1	TRBJ2-7	ASSVRRGGDYYEQY
TRBV7-2	TRBJ2-3	ASSLAGSRTDTQY
TRBV2	TRBJ1-1	ASTYGQGQGGTEAF
TRBV18	TRBJ2-3	ASSVTRIQGQTDTQY
TRBV2	TRBJ2-7	ASKPLAGFYEQY
TRBV6-5	TRBJ2-5	ASSRDRGRQETQY
TRBV19	TRBJ2-7	ASSPPGQVRFEQY
TRBV19	TRBJ2-5	ASGSTAYGGETQY
TRBV11-3	TRBJ2-7	ASSLVGSGSTYEQY
TRBV7-2	TRBJ2-3	ASNLAGRTDTQY
TRBV14	TRBJ2-3	ASSQASGDTQY
TRBV6-5	TRBJ1-1	ASSYSAQGGTEAF
TRBV11-3	TRBJ2-2	ASSKAGGLANTGELF
TRBV15	TRBJ2-1	ATSSGDGSFLEQF
TRBV28	TRBJ2-6	ASSSGQGKAGANVLT
TRBV9	TRBJ2-7	ASSAGLARSSYEQY
TRBV5-1	TRBJ2-7	ASSPGSHYEQY
TRBV2	TRBJ2-3	ASRRDLGTDTQY